This T cell receptor (beta chain) was obtained from a study of cytomegalovirus exposure and HLA in healthy donors. Whole-study results and caveats: Later analysis identified a missense DCLRE1C variant that was linked to TCR beta V- and J-gene trimming.

V was clipped by 7 bases and J by 7 bases; unmatched bases: 7. The germline V gene encodes CDR1 SNHLY and CDR2 FYNNEI. This CDR3 has 13 residues. Primers: 60 Vbeta forward and 13 Jbeta reverse. Produced via immunoSEQ multiplex PCR; TCRdb's table is partial and in-frame only. The sample carries approximately 260,000 clones, around 90% recorded once. Healthy bone marrow donors supplied every sample. A remark on this clone: The antigen is not known.

The genes are TRBV2 and TRBJ1-1; TRBD1 aligns across 9 bases. Sequencing was performed on PBMCs. The source of this sequence is a girl aged 2 to 9 in good health and CMV-seronegative. CDR3 sequence: CASNIDRGFEAFF. For the CDR3, the DNA is TGTGCCAGCAATATCGACAGGGGGTTTGAAGCTTTCTTT. Supplemented by reference TRBV2 and TRBJ1-1, the full variable domain reads EPEVTQTPSHQVTQMGQEVILRCVPISNHLYFYWYRQILGQKVEFLVSFYNNEISEKSEIFDDQFSVERPDGSNFTLKIRSTKLEDSAMYFCASNIDRGFEAFFGQGTRLTVV.